The rows below give T cell receptor beta chains drawn from one sample of a study of T cell responses to AZD1222 COVID-19 vaccine. Here immunoSEQ multiplex PCR was the method, and the copy in TCRdb shows in-frame clones only, minus some. The sample consists of about 200,000 clones, approximately 90% of them appearing once. The source was peripheral blood, collected 28 days after the second dose of the MenACWY control vaccine. The receptors shown here come from an adult who received the MenACWY meningococcal vaccine as a control. Each CDR3 is given with its conserved first and last residue. D genes are given only for firm matches. Where a row states a size, it is once, few, many or the class of an expanded clone; other rows omit it.

cdr3_aa: CASSLKGATGYEQYF
cdr3_nt: TGTGCCAGCAGCTTAAAGGGTGCGACAGGCTACGAGCAGTACTTC
v_call: TRBV11-1
clone_size: .
d_call: .
j_call: TRBJ2-7

cdr3_aa: CASSAGVNQPQHF
cdr3_nt: TGTGCCAGTAGTGCCGGGGTCAATCAGCCCCAGCATTTT
v_call: TRBV19
clone_size: .
d_call: .
j_call: TRBJ1-5

cdr3_aa: CASSRSRFEQYF
cdr3_nt: TGTGCCAGTAGTAGATCTCGTTTCGAGCAGTACTTC
v_call: TRBV19
clone_size: .
d_call: .
j_call: TRBJ2-7

cdr3_aa: CASKPDPVDGYTF
cdr3_nt: TGTGCCAGCAAACCGGACCCGGTTGACGGCTACACCTTC
v_call: TRBV6-5
clone_size: .
d_call: .
j_call: TRBJ1-2

cdr3_aa: CASSWIGGGTDYEQYF
cdr3_nt: TGTGCCAGCAGCTGGATAGGGGGAGGGACAGACTACGAGCAGTACTTC
v_call: TRBV5-5
clone_size: .
d_call: .
j_call: TRBJ2-7

cdr3_aa: CASTPTGMYEQYF
cdr3_nt: TGTGCCAGCACCCCGACAGGGATGTACGAGCAGTACTTC
v_call: TRBV14
clone_size: .
d_call: TRBD1
j_call: TRBJ2-7

cdr3_aa: CASSPRDSYGYTF
cdr3_nt: TGTGCCAGCAGCCCCCGGGACAGCTATGGCTACACCTTC
v_call: TRBV7-8
clone_size: .
d_call: TRBD1
j_call: TRBJ1-2

cdr3_aa: CASSPGDGRSYEQYF
cdr3_nt: TGTGCCAGCAGCCCCGGGGACGGACGGTCCTACGAGCAGTACTTC
v_call: TRBV9
clone_size: .
d_call: .
j_call: TRBJ2-7

cdr3_aa: CASSHGGSSYEQYF
cdr3_nt: TGTGCCAGCAGCCATGGTGGGAGCTCCTACGAGCAGTACTTC
v_call: TRBV9
clone_size: .
d_call: .
j_call: TRBJ2-7

cdr3_aa: CASSLDTGWGYGYTF
cdr3_nt: TGTGCCAGCAGCTTGGATACAGGTTGGGGCTATGGCTACACCTTC
v_call: TRBV5-8
clone_size: .
d_call: .
j_call: TRBJ1-2

cdr3_aa: CASSYSNVGNTIYF
cdr3_nt: TGTGCCAGCAGTTACTCGAACGTTGGAAACACCATATATTTT
v_call: TRBV6-6
clone_size: few
d_call: .
j_call: TRBJ1-3

cdr3_aa: CASSVQGRESAFF
cdr3_nt: TGTGCCAGCAGCGTACAGGGGCGGGAATCAGCTTTCTTT
v_call: TRBV5-6
clone_size: .
d_call: TRBD1
j_call: TRBJ1-1

cdr3_aa: CASSTDFNPGLTGEQFF
cdr3_nt: TGTGCCAGCAGTACCGACTTCAACCCGGGACTCACGGGTGAGCAGTTCTTC
v_call: TRBV5-5
clone_size: once
d_call: .
j_call: TRBJ2-1

cdr3_aa: CATWDRYTEAFF
cdr3_nt: TGTGCCACCTGGGACAGATACACTGAAGCTTTCTTT
v_call: TRBV28
clone_size: few
d_call: TRBD1
j_call: TRBJ1-1

cdr3_aa: CASSTPGQPQHF
cdr3_nt: TGTGCCAGCAGCACGCCGGGTCAGCCCCAGCATTTT
v_call: TRBV7-9
clone_size: .
d_call: .
j_call: TRBJ1-5